The T cell receptor beta chain described here comes from a study of T cells after yellow fever vaccination. A few counts support this clonotype. Via MiXCR, TCRdb re-called the 5' RACE reads, giving one row per CDR3 protein. The table lists some 170,000 distinct CDR3 sequences, about a tenth of them singletons, with approximately 39% in the top ten. Per germline, CDR1 LNHDA and CDR2 SQIVND (reference sequence). Losses at the gene ends were 7 bases for V and 4 bases for J; bases not matched to a gene: 9. CDR3 size: 15 residues. This chain uses TRBV19 with TRBJ2-1; 8 bases match TRBD2. The specimen comprised CD8+ T cells sorted from PBMCs, sampled 45 days after the yellow fever booster vaccination. The receptor's source is a man in his late teens or twenties who received the YFV17D yellow fever vaccine. The CDR3 here is CASMVGGAFYNEQFF. The CDR3 DNA reads as TGTGCCAGTATGGTCGGGGGGGCTTTTTACAATGAGCAGTTCTTC.